This TCR beta chain is drawn from a study of blood T cell repertoires in COVID-19. Study information: From the United States, Italy and Spain came samples of acute and convalescent COVID-19. The cDNA or gDNA used as material had been derived from T cells, B-cell-depleted T cells, or PBMCs.

The germline V gene has CDR1 SGHAT and CDR2 FQNNGV. The ends lost 2 bases at V and 6 bases at J; junction bases unmatched: 7. The CDR3 covers 15 residues. Authors' methods: Nucleated cell counts were estimated from reference gene primer amplification. The protocol was immunoSEQ multiplex PCR, while the TCRdb copy is restricted to in-frame clones and leaves out a portion. Clone size and V and J calls were adopted from that table, with D and trimming inferred from the DNA. The sample lists roughly 120,000 clones; approximately 80% were seen once. The chain couples TRBV11-2 to TRBJ2-7; 10 nucleotides line up with TRBD1. The sequence was collected from a man in his forties or fifties with acute or convalescent COVID-19. The sample consisted of peripheral blood. This CDR3 is CASSLRGTGEFEQYF. The CDR3 nucleotides are TGTGCCAGCAGCTTACGCGGGACAGGGGAGTTCGAGCAGTACTTC.